The text below deals with one T cell receptor beta chain. This CDR3 has 15 amino acids. From germline, CDR1 is LGHDT and CDR2 YNNKEL (reference sequence). Germline trimming cut 4 bases from V and 11 bases from J; bases unmatched to any gene: 13. This specimen belongs to a study of blood T cell repertoires in COVID-19. Using immunoSEQ multiplex PCR, the repertoire was profiled, and TCRdb retains in-frame clones only, with some absent. The table lists hundreds of thousands of clones, around 88% of them singletons, with 1.2% to 1.5% in the top ten. This TCR was recovered from an elderly man with acute or convalescent COVID-19. The chain links TRBV3-1 (or the pseudogene TRBV3-2) to TRBJ1-4, with TRBD1 identical over 7 bases. The sample was peripheral blood. The CDR3 coding sequence is TGTGCCAGCAGCCGACGGGGACAGTCCCCAACTAAACTGTTTTTT. Amino acid sequence: CASSRRGQSPTKLFF.